This paragraph reports one T cell receptor beta chain. This sample is part of a study of blood T cell repertoires in COVID-19. Study background: Samples representing acute and convalescent COVID-19 were sourced from the United States, Italy and Spain. T cells, B-cell-depleted T cells, or PBMCs provided the cDNA or gDNA that served as material.

The CDR3 sequence is 14 residues long. From germline, CDR1 is SEHNR and CDR2 FQNEAQ (reference sequence). Trimming removed 1 base at V and 5 bases at J, with 12 bases between. In the source study's methods: Estimation of nucleated cell counts relied on the amplification of reference gene primers. The assay was immunoSEQ multiplex PCR, and TCRdb's table has in-frame clones only and misses some. For V, J and clone size, that table is used; D and trimming come from the DNA. The table shows about 140,000 clones, with roughly 90% occurring only once. The rearrangement uses TRBV7-9 and TRBJ2-7; a weak D match, TRBD1 (5 bases). Sample: peripheral blood. This receptor was identified in a man aged 45-65 years with active or convalescent COVID-19. The chain's CDR3 is CASSLGGLRDEQYF. DNA of the CDR3: TGTGCCAGCAGCTTAGGGGGCCTTCGGGACGAGCAGTACTTC.